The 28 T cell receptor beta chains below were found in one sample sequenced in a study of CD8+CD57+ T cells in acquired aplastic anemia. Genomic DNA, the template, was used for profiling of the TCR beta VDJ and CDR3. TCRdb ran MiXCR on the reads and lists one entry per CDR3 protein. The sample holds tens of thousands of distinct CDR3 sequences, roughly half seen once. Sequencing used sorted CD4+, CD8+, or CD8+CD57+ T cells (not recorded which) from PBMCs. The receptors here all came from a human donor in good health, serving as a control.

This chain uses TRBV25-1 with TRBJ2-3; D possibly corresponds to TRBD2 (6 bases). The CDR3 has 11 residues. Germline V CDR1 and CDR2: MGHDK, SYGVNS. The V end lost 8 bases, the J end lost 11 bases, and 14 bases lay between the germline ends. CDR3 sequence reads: CASGDLNEQYF. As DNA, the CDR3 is TGTGCCAGCGGGGACTTAAATGAGCAGTATTTT.

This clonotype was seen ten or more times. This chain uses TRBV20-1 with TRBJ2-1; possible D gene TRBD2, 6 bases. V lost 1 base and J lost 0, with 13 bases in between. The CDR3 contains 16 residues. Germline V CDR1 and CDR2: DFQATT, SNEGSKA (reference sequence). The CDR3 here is CSARGGLTISYNEQFF. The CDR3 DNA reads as TGCAGTGCTAGAGGGGGACTCACAATCTCCTACAATGAGCAGTTCTTC.

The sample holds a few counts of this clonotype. CDR3 bases: TGTGCCAGCAGCACCCGGGCGCAGGGGGGTGTCTCACCCCTCCACTTT. Residues: CASSTRAQGGVSPLHF. J is TRBJ1-6 and V is TRBV9; 7 nucleotides match TRBD1. Germline V CDR1 and CDR2: SGDLS, YYNGEE. J was trimmed by 10 bases and V by 4 bases; bases with no gene match: 14. This CDR3 is built from 16 residues.

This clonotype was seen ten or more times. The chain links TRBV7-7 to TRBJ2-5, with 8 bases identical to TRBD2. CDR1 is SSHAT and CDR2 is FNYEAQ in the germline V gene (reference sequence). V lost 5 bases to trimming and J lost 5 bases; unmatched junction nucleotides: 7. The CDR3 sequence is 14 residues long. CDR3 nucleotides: TGTGCCAGCAGCGACGGGGGGGTATGGGAGACCCAGTACTTC. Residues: CASSDGGVWETQYF.

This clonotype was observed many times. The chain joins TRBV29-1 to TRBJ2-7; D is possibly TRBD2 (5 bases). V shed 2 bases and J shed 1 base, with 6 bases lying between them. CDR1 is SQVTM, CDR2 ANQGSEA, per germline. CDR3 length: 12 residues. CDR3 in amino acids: CSVERDSYEQYF. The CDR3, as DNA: TGCAGCGTTGAACGGGATTCCTACGAGCAGTACTTC.

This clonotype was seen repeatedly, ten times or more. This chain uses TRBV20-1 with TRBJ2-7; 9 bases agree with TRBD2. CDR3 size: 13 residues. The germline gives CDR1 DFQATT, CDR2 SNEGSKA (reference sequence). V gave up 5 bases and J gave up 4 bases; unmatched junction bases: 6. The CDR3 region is CSARGGREYEQYF. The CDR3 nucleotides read TGCAGTGCTCGGGGCGGGAGGGAATACGAGCAGTACTTC.

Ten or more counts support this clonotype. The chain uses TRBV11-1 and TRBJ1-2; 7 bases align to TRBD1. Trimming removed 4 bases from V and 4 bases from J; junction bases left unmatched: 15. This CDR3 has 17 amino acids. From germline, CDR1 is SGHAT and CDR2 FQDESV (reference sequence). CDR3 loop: CASSSQLGGGVGYGYTF. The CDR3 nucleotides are TGTGCCAGCAGCTCCCAGTTGGGAGGGGGCGTTGGCTATGGCTACACCTTC.

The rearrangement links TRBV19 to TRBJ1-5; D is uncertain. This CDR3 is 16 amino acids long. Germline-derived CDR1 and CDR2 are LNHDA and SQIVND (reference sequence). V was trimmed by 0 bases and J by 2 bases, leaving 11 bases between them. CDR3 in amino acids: CASSIEGFNGNQPQHF. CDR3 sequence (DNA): TGTGCCAGTAGTATAGAGGGGTTTAACGGCAATCAGCCCCAGCATTTT.

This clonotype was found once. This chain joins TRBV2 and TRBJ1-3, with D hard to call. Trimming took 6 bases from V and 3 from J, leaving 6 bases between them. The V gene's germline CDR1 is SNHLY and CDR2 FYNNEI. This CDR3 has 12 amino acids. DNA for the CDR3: TGTGCCAGCAGAAGCATTGGAAACACCATATATTTT. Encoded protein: CASRSIGNTIYF.

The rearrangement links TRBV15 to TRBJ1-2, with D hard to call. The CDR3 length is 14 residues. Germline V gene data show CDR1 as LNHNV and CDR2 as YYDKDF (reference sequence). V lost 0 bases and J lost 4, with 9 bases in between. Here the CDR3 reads CATSRDLGPYGYTF. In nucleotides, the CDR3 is TGTGCCACCAGCAGAGATTTAGGACCCTATGGCTACACCTTC.

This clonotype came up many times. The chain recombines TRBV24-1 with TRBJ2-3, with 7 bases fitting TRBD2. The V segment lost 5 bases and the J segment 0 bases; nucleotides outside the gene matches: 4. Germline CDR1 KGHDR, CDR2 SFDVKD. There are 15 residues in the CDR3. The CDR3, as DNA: TGTGCCACCAGTGCGGGGGGATCTAGCACAGATACGCAGTATTTT. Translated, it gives CATSAGGSSTDTQYF.

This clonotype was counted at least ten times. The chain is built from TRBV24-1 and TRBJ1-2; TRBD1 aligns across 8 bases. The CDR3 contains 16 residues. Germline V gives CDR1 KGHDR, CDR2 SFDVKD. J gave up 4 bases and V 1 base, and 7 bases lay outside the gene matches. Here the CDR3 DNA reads TGTGCCACCAGTGATTTTTTCCAGGGGGCGACCTATGGCTACACCTTC. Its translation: CATSDFFQGATYGYTF.

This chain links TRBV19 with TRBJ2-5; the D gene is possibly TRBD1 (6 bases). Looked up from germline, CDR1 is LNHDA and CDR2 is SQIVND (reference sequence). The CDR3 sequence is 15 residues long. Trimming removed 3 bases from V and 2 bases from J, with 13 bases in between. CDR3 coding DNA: TGTGCCAGTAGTATCAACAGGGTAACACAAGAGACCCAGTACTTC. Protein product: CASSINRVTQETQYF.

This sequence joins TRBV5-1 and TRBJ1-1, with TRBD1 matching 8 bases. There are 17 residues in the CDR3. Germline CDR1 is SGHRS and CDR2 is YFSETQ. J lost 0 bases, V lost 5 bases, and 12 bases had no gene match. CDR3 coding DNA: TGCGCCAGCAGACCACAAGGGGACAGGAGCATGAACACTGAAGCTTTCTTT. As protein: CASRPQGDRSMNTEAFF.

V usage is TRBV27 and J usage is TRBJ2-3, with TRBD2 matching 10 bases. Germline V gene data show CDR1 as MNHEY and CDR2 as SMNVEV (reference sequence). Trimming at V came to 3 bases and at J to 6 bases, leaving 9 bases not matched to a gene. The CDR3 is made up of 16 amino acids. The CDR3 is CASSFALAGAGDTQYF. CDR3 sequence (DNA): TGTGCCAGCAGTTTTGCCCTAGCGGGAGCGGGTGATACGCAGTATTTT.

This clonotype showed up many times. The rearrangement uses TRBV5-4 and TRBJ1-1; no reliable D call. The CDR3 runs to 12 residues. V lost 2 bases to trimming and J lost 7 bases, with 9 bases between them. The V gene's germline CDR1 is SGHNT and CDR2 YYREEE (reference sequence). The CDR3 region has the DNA TGTGCCAGCAGCTTTGTAGGGCATGAAGCTTTCTTT. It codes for CASSFVGHEAFF.

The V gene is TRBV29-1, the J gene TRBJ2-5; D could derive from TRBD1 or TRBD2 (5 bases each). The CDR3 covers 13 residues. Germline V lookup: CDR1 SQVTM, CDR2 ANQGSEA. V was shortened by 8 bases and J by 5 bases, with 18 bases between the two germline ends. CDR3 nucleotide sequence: TGCAGCATATTCGGGACGGATGGGGAGACCCAGTACTTC. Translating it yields CSIFGTDGETQYF.

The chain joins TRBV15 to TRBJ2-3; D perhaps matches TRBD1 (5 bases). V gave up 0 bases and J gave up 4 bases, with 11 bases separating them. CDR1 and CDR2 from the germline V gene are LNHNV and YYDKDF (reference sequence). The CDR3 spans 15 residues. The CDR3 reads CATSRDPTAPDTQYF. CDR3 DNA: TGTGCCACCAGCAGAGATCCGACAGCTCCAGATACGCAGTATTTT.

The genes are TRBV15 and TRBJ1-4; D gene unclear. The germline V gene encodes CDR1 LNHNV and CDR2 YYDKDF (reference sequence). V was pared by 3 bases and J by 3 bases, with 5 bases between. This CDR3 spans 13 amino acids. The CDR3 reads CATSRRANEKLFF. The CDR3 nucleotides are TGTGCCACCAGCAGGCGGGCTAATGAAAAACTGTTTTTT. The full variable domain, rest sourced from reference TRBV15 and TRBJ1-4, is DAMVIQNPRYQVTQFGKPVTLSCSQTLNHNVMYWYQQKSSQAPKLLFHYYDKDFNNEADTPDNFQSRRPNTSFCFLDIRSPGLGDTAMYLCATSRRANEKLFFGSGTQLSVL.

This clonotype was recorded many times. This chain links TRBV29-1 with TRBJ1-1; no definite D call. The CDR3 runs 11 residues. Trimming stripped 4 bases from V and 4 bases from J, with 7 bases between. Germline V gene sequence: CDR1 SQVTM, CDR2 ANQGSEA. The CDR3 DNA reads TGCAGCGTTGTTAGGCCCACTGAAGCTTTCTTT. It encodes CSVVRPTEAFF.

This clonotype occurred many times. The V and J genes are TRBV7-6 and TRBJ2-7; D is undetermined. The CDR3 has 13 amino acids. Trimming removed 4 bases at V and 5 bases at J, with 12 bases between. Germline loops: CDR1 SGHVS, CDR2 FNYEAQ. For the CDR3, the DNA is TGTGCCAGCAGCTCCGCCACCTTGGACGAGCAGTACTTC. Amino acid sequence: CASSSATLDEQYF.

CDR3 coding DNA: TGCAGTGCTAGCGACCAGGGGAACGGCTACACCTTC. The encoded protein is CSASDQGNGYTF. J is TRBJ1-2 and V is TRBV20-1; maybe TRBD1 (6 bases). This CDR3 has 12 amino acids. V lost 3 bases to trimming and J lost 8 bases, with 13 bases between them. Germline V gives CDR1 DFQATT, CDR2 SNEGSKA (reference sequence).

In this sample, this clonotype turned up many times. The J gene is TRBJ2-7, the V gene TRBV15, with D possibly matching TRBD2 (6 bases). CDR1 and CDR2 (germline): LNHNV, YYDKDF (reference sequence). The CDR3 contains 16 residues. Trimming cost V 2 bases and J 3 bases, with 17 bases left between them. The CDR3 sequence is CATSRPRTGTYYEQYF. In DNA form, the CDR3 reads TGTGCCACCAGCAGACCTCGTACCGGGACTTACTACGAGCAGTACTTC.

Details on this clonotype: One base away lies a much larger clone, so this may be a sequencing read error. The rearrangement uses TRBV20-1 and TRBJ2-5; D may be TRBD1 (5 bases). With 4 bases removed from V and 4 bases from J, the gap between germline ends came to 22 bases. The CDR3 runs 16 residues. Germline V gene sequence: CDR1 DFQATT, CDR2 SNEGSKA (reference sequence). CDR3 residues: CSANLEDTSQRETQYF. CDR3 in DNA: TGCAGTGCTAACCTAGAGGACACTTCTCAGCGAGAGACCCAGTACTTC.

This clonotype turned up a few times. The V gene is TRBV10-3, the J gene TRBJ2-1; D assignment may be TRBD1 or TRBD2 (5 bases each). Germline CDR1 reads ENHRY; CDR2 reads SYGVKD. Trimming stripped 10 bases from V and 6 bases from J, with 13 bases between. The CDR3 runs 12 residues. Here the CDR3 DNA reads TGTGCCACCGTTGAGAGGGGCAATGAGCAGTTCTTC. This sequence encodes CATVERGNEQFF.

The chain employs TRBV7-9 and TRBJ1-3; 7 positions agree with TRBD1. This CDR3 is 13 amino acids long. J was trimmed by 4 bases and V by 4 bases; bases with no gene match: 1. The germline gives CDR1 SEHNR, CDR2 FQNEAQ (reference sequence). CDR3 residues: CASSWTGGNTIYF. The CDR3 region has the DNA TGTGCCAGCAGCTGGACAGGAGGAAACACCATATATTTT.

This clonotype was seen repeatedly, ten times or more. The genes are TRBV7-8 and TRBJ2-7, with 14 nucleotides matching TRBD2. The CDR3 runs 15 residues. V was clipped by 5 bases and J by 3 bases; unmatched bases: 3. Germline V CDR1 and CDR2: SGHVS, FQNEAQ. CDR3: CASSPGTSGSYEQYF. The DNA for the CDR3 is TGTGCCAGCAGCCCCGGGACTAGCGGGAGCTACGAGCAGTACTTC.

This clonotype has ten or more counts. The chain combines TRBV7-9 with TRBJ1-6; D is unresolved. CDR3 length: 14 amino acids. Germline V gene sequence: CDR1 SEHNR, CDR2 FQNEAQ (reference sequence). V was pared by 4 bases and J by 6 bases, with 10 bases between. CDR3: CASSYDGGNSPLHF. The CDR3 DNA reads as TGTGCCAGCAGCTACGACGGAGGTAATTCACCCCTCCACTTT.